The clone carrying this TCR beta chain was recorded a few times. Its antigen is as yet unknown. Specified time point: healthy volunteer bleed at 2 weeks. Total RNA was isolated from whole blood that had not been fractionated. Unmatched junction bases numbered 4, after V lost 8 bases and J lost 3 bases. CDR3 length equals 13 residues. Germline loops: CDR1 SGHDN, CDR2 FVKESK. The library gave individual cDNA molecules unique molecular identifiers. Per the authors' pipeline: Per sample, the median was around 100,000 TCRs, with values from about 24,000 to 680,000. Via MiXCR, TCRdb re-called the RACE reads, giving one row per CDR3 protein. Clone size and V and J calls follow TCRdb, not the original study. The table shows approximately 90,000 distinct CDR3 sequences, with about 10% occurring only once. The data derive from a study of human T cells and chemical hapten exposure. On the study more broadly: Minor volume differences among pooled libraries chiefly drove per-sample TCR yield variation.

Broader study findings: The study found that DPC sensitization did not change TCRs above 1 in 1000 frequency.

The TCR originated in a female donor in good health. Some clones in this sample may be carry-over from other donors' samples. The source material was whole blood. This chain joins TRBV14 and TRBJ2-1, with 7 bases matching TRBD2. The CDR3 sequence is CASAGVNYNEQFF. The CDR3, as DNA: TGTGCCAGCGCGGGGGTGAACTACAATGAGCAGTTCTTC.